This TCR beta chain was profiled in a study of blood T cell repertoires in COVID-19. Study details: T cells, B-cell-depleted T cells, or PBMCs provided the cDNA or gDNA that served as material.

Study processing details: Counts of nucleated cells, estimated from reference gene primer amplification, were obtained. Clones were read by immunoSEQ multiplex PCR, and TCRdb kept only the in-frame ones, dropping some. The V and J calls and the clone size are those of that table, but D and trimming were determined from the DNA. The sample has 200,000 or so clones, about 85% seen once. The V and J ends lost 11 bases and 2 bases, in that order; junction bases with no gene match: 8. CDR1 SGHTA and CDR2 FQGNSA come from the germline V gene. CDR3 size: 14 residues. Sequencing was performed on peripheral blood. The V and J genes are TRBV7-2 and TRBJ1-5; 8 nucleotides align to TRBD1. The sequence was obtained from a man aged 60 to 75 with COVID-19, enrolled during active disease. CDR3 amino acids: CAAAQGAGNQPQHF. DNA of the CDR3: TGTGCCGCAGCTCAGGGGGCAGGCAATCAGCCCCAGCATTTT.